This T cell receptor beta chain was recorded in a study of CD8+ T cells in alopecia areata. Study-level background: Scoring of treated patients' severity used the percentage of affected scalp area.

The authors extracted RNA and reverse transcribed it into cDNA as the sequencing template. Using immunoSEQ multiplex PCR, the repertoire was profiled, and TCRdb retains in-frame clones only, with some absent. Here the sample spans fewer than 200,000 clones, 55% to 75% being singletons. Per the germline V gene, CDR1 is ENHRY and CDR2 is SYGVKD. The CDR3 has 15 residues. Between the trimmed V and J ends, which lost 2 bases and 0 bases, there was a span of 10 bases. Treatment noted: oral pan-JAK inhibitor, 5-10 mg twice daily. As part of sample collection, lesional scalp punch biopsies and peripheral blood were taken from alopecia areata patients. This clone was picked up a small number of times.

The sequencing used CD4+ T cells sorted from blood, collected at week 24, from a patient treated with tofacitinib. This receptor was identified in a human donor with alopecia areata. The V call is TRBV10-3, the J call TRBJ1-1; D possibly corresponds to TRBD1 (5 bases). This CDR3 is CAISEQGLMNTEAFF. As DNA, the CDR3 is TGTGCCATCAGTGAGCAGGGACTAATGAACACTGAAGCTTTCTTT.